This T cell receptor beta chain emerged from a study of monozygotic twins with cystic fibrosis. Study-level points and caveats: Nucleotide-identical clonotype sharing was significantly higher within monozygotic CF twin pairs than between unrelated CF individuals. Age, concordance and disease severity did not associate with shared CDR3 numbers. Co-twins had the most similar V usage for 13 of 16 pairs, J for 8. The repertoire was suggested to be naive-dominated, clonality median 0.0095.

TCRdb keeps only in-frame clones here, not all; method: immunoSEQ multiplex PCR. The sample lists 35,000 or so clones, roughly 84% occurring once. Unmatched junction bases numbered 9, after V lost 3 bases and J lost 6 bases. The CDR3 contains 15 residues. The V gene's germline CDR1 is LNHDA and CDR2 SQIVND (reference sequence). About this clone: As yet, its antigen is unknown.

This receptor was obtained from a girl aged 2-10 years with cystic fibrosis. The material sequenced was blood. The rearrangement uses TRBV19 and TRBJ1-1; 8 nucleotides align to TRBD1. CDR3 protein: CASSILSDRVAEAFF. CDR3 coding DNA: TGTGCCAGTAGTATTTTGTCGGACAGGGTGGCTGAAGCTTTCTTT.